This TCR beta chain was recovered during a study of technical replicates of blood from several donors (dated by TCRdb to about 2017). Regarding this clone: The specificity of this receptor is unknown. The record has no base qualities; no much larger clone is one base away.

Library preparation was by the immunoSEQ multiplex PCR assay. TCRdb obtained this table from immuneACCESS and retained in-frame rearrangements with V and J assigned. These tables miss some clones; where compared with another copy, unresolved V genes account for less than half of the shortfall, and the remainder is unexplained. Here the sample has 50,000 to 80,000 clones; around nine tenths occur a single time. About 4.8% of the sample is held by the ten biggest clonotypes. The source material was PBMCs. The clonotype originates from a human donor in good health. Some clones in this sample may be carry-over from other donors' samples.

CDR3 sequence: CASSLSTGANVLTF. The DNA is as follows: TGTGCCAGCAGCCTAAGTACTGGGGCCAACGTCCTGACTTTC. The rearrangement combines TRBV7-8 with TRBJ2-6; the D gene cannot be resolved reliably. The V and J ends are trimmed by 5 bases and 2 bases, leaving 7 bases between them. The CDR3 runs 14 residues from the cysteine to the phenylalanine. Only the CDR3 region is kept as DNA, spanning 42 bases read in frame from base 1. The germline V gene gives CDR1 as SGHVS and CDR2 as FQNEAQ.